These 2 T cell receptor beta chains were sequenced from one sample in a study of CD4 and CD8 cells across lung adenocarcinoma regions. Via MiXCR, TCRdb re-called the PCR reads, giving one row per CDR3 protein. The sample has about 19,000 distinct CDR3 sequences, around 50% seen once; the top ten hold approximately 31%. Input material: CD8+ T cells from the margin of a lung tumor. These TCRs come from a male donor with lung adenocarcinoma. The CD4 and CD8 labels of this study may be unreliable.

The chain uses TRBV6-1 and TRBJ2-1; no clear D. Trimming left V 8 bases short and J 9 bases short, with 8 bases between. This CDR3 spans 10 amino acids. Germline values: CDR1 MNHNS, CDR2 SASEGT. CDR3 amino acids: CASSAGEQFF. The CDR3 coding sequence is TGTGCCAGCTCGGCCGGTGAGCAGTTCTTC.

This clonotype was found a few times. The chain links TRBV4-2 to TRBJ2-5, with 8 nucleotides matching TRBD2. The CDR3 loop spans 15 amino acids. The junction had 7 bases not matched to a gene; V was cut back by 2 bases and J by 5 bases. CDR1 and CDR2 (germline): LGHNA, YNFKEQ. The CDR3 DNA sequence: TGTGCCAGCAGCCAAAGGCTAGCGGGCGCCGAGACCCAGTACTTC. This codes for CASSQRLAGAETQYF.